This TCR beta chain was documented in a study of tumor-infiltrating lymphocytes in primary liver carcinoma. Extraction of RNA together with DNA used 20-30 mg of unsorted bulk tissue. The cohort consisted of patients whose primary liver carcinoma was surgically resected. Note on this clonotype: The antigen remains undetermined.

Researchers generated TCR beta cDNA from approximately 450 ng of total RNA, relying on a constant-region primer. Three nested multiplex PCR rounds, a slightly modified ARM-PCR method, built the TCR beta libraries. With TRBV1-TRBV30 forward primers and a C-beta reverse primer, the first two PCR rounds were run for 10 cycles each. One entry per CDR3 protein, called by TCRdb with MiXCR from the multiplex PCR reads. The sample holds 150,000 to 200,000 distinct CDR3 sequences; around four fifths are singletons and the top ten take around 18%. This CDR3 contains 14 residues. V dropped 8 bases and J dropped 4 bases, with 17 bases sitting between them. Germline V CDR1 and CDR2: MNHNS, SASEGT. Whole-study results and caveats: The study found a significantly higher top-250-clone fraction in tumors than in blood (p = 0.039). Tumor-adjacent and tumor-blood pairs shared less of their repertoires than tumor region pairs shared. A fraction of only about 7.5-24% of top clones appeared in all five tumor regions.

The clonotype was recovered from a man between 40 and 49 years old with primary liver carcinoma and hepatitis B virus infection. Sequenced material: tumor tissue from primary liver carcinoma. The V call is TRBV6-1, the J call TRBJ1-1; D gene unclear. The CDR3 DNA is TGTGCCAGCTTAGAAATGGGATCCGGCACTGAAGCTTTCTTT. Translation gives CASLEMGSGTEAFF.